Below, one TCR beta chain is given with its context. Original analysis: The assay estimated nucleated cells by amplifying reference gene primers. Only in-frame clones appear in the TCRdb table, and some are missing; sequencing was by immunoSEQ multiplex PCR. That table furnishes V, J and clone size, whereas the DNA furnished D and trimming. This sample carries roughly 280,000 clones, 75% to 90% of them seen once, and the ten largest clones take about 4.6%. Trimming stripped 0 bases from V and 0 bases from J, with 11 bases between. Germline CDR1 is SGHTA and CDR2 is FQGNSA. CDR3 length: 16 residues. The data originate from a study of blood T cell repertoires in COVID-19. The overall study: Samples representing acute and convalescent COVID-19 were sourced from the United States, Italy and Spain. PBMCs, B-cell-depleted T cells, or T cells were the source of the cDNA or gDNA that made up the material.

The rearrangement uses TRBV7-2 and TRBJ1-1, with D hard to call. The clonotype originates from a man aged 55 to 70 who had recovered from COVID-19. Source material: peripheral blood. CDR3 in DNA: TGTGCCAGCAGCTTAGCGGGAGTAAATGTGAACACTGAAGCTTTCTTT. Amino acids: CASSLAGVNVNTEAFF.